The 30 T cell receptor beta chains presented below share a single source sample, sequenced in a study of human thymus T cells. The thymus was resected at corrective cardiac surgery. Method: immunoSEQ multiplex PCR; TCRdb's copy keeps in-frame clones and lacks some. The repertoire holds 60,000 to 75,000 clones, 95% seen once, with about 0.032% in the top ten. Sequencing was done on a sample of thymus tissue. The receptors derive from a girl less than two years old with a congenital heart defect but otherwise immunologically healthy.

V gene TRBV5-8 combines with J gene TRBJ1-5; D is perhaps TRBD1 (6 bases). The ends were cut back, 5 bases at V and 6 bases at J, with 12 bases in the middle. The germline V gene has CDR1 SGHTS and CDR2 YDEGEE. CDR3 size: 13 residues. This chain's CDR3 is CASRSGGTQPQHF. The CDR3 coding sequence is TGTGCCAGCAGGTCGGGGGGCACTCAGCCCCAGCATTTT.

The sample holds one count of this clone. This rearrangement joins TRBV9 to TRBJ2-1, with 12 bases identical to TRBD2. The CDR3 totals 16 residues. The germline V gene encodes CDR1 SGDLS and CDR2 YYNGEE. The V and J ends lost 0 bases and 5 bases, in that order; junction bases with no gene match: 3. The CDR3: CASSVGRTSGNNEQFF. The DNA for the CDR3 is TGTGCCAGCAGCGTAGGAAGGACTAGCGGGAACAATGAGCAGTTCTTC.

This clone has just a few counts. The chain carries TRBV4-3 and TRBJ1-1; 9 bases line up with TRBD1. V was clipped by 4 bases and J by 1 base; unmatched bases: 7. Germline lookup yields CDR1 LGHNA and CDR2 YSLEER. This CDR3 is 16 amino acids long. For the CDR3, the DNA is TGCGCCAGCAGCCCAGGACAGGGGAGGGAGAACACTGAAGCTTTCTTT. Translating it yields CASSPGQGRENTEAFF.

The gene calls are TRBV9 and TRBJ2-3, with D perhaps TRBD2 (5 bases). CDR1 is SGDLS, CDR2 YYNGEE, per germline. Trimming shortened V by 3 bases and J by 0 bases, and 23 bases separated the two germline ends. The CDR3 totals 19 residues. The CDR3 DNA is TGTGCCAGCAGCGGAGTTAGCGCACGAGAGGTTCGGAGCACAGATACGCAGTATTTT. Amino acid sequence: CASSGVSAREVRSTDTQYF.

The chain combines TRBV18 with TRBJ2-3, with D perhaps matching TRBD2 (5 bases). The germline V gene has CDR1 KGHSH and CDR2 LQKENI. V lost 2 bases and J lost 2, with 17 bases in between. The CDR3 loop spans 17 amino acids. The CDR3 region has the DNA TGTGCCAGCTCACCAATCCGGGAAGGTGGGAACACAGATACGCAGTATTTT. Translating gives CASSPIREGGNTDTQYF.

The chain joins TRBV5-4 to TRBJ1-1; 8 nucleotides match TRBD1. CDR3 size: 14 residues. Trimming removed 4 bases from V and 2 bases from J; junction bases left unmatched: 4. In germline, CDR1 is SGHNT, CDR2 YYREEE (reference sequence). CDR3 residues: CASSPGQGNTEAFF. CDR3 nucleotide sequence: TGTGCCAGCAGCCCAGGACAGGGCAACACTGAAGCTTTCTTT.

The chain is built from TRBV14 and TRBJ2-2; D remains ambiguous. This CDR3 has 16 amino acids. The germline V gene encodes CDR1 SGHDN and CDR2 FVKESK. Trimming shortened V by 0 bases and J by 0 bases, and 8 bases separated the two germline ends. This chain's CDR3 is CASSQERLANTGELFF. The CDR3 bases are TGTGCCAGCAGCCAAGAACGTCTCGCGAACACCGGGGAGCTGTTTTTT.

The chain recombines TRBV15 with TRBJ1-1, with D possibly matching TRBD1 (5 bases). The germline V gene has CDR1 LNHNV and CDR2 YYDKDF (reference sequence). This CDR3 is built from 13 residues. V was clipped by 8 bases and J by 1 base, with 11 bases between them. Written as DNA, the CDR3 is TGTGCCACCCAGGGACGGACGAACACTGAAGCTTTCTTT. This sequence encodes CATQGRTNTEAFF.

The CDR3 region is CASSVAERAKNIQYF. In DNA, the CDR3 is TGTGCCAGCAGTGTAGCGGAGCGAGCCAAAAACATTCAGTACTTC. The chain has TRBV6-1 and TRBJ2-4; a possible D gene is TRBD2 (6 bases). Germline V CDR1 and CDR2: MNHNS, SASEGT. Between the trimmed V and J ends, which lost 4 bases and 0 bases, there was a span of 10 bases. The CDR3 has 15 residues.

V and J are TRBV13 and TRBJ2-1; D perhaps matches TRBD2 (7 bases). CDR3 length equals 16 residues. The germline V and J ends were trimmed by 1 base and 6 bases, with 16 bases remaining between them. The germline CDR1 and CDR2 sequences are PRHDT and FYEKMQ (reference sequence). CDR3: CASSLVRGAPTNEQFF. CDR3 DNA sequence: TGTGCCAGCAGCTTAGTTCGGGGGGCGCCTACCAATGAGCAGTTCTTC.

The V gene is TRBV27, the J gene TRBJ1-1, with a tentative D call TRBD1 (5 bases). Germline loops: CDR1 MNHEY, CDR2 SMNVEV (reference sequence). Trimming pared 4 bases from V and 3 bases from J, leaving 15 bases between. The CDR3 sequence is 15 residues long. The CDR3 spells CASSSYQGGHTEAFF. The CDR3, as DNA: TGTGCCAGCAGTTCCTACCAGGGCGGTCACACTGAAGCTTTCTTT.

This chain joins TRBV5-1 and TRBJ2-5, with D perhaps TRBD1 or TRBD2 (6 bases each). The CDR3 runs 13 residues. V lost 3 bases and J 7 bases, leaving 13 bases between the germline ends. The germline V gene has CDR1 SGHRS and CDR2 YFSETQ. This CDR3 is CASSSRDTSTQYF. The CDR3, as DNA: TGCGCCAGCAGCTCGCGGGACACCTCGACCCAGTACTTC.

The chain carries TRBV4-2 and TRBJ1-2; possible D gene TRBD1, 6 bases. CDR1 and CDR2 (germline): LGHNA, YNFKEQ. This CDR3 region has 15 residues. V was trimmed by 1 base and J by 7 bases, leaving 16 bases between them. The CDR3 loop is CASSQGGGDYGGYTF. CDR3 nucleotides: TGTGCCAGCAGCCAAGGAGGGGGTGACTATGGTGGCTACACCTTC.

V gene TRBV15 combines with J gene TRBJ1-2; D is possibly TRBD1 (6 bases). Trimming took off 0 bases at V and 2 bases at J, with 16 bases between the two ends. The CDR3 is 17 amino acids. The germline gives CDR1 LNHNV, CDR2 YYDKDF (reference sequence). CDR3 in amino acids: CATSRELTGPINYGYTF. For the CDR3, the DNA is TGTGCCACCAGCAGAGAGCTAACAGGGCCGATAAACTATGGCTACACCTTC. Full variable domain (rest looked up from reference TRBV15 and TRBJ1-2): DAMVIQNPRYQVTQFGKPVTLSCSQTLNHNVMYWYQQKSSQAPKLLFHYYDKDFNNEADTPDNFQSRRPNTSFCFLDIRSPGLGDTAMYLCATSRELTGPINYGYTFGSGTRLTVV.

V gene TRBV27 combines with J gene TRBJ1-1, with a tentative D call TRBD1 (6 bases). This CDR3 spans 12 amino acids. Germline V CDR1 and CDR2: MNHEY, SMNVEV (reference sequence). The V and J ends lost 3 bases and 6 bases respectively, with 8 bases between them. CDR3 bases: TGTGCCAGCAGTTTCTCAGGGGCTGAAGCTTTCTTT. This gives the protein CASSFSGAEAFF.

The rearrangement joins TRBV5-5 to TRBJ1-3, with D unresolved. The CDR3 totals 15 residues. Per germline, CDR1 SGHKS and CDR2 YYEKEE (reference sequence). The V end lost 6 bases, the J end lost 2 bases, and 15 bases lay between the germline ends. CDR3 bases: TGTGCCAGCAACCTCCGGGAGAGAGCTGGAAACACCATATATTTT. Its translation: CASNLRERAGNTIYF.

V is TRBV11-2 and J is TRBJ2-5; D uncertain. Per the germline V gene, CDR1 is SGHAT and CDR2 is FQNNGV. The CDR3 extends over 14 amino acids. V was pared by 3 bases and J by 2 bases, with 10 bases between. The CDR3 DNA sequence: TGTGCCAGCAGCTTCACGACACGACAAGAGACCCAGTACTTC. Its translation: CASSFTTRQETQYF.

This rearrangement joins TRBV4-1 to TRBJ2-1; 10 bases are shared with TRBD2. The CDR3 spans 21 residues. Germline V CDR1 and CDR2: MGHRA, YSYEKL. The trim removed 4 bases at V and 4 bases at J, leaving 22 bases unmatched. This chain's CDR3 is CASSPLPLAGEWRWEYNEQFF. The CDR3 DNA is TGCGCCAGCAGCCCCCTCCCTCTAGCGGGAGAGTGGAGGTGGGAGTACAATGAGCAGTTCTTC.

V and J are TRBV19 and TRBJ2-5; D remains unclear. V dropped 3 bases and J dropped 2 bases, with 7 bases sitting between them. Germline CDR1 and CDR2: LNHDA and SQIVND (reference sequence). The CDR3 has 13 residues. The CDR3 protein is CASSIWGQETQYF. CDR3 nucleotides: TGTGCCAGTAGTATCTGGGGACAAGAGACCCAGTACTTC.

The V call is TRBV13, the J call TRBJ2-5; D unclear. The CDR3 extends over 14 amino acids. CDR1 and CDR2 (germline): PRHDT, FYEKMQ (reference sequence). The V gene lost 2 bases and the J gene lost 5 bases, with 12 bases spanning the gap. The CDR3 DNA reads TGTGCCAGCAGCTTACGAGGCGGCTGCGAGACCCAGTACTTC. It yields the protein CASSLRGGCETQYF.

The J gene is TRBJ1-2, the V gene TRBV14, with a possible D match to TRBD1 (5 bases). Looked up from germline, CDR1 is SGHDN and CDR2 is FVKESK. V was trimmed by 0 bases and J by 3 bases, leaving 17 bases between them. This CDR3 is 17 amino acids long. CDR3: CASSQETCGAEDYGYTF. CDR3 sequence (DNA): TGTGCCAGCAGCCAAGAGACTTGCGGGGCCGAAGACTATGGCTACACCTTC.

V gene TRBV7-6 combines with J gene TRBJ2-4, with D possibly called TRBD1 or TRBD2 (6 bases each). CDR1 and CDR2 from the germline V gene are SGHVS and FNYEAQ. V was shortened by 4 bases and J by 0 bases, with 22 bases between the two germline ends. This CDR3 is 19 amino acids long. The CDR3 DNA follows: TGTGCCAGCAGCTCAGACGTAGGGGGGAGGAACTTAGCCAAAAACATTCAGTACTTC. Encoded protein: CASSSDVGGRNLAKNIQYF.

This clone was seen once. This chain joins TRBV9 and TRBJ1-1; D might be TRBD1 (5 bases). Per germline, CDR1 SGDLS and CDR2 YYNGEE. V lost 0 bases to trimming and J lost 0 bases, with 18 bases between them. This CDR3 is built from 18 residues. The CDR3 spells CASSVAAGPIFMNTEAFF. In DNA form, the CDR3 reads TGTGCCAGCAGCGTAGCGGCAGGGCCCATTTTTATGAACACTGAAGCTTTCTTT.

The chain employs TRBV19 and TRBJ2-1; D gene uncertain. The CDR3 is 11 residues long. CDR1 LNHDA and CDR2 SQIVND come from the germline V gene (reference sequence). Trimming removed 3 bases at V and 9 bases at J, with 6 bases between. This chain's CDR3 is CASSISSEQFF. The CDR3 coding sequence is TGTGCCAGTAGTATCAGTTCTGAGCAGTTCTTC. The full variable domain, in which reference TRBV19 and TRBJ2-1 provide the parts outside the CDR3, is DGGITQSPKYLFRKEGQNVTLSCEQNLNHDAMYWYRQDPGQGLRLIYYSQIVNDFQKGDIAEGYSVSREKKESFPLTVTSAQKNPTAFYLCASSISSEQFFGPGTRLTVL.

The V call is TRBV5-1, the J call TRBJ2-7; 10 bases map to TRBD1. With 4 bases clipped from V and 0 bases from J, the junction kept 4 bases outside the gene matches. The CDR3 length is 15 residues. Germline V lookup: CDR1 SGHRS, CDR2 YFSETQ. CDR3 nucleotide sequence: TGCGCCAGCAGCGCCGGGACAGGGGACTCCTACGAGCAGTACTTC. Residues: CASSAGTGDSYEQYF. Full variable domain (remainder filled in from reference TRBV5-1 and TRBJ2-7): KAGVTQTPRYLIKTRGQQVTLSCSPISGHRSVSWYQQTPGQGLQFLFEYFSETQRNKGNFPGRFSGRQFSNSRSEMNVSTLELGDSALYLCASSAGTGDSYEQYFGPGTRLTVT.

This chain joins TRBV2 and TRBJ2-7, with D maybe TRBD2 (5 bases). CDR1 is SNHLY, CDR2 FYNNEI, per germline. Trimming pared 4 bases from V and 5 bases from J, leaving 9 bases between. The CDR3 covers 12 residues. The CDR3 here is CASSGLGDEQYF. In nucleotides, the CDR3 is TGTGCCAGCAGTGGTCTCGGGGACGAGCAGTACTTC.

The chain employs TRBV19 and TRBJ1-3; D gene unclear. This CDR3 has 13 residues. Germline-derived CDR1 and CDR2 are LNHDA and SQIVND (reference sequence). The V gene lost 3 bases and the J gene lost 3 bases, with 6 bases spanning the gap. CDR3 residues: CASSMGGGNTIYF. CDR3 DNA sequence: TGTGCCAGTAGTATGGGCGGTGGAAACACCATATATTTT.

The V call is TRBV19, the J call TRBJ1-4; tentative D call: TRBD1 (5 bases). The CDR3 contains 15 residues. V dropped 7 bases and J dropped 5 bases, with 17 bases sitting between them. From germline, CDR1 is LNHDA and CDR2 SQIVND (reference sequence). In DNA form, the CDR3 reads TGTGCCAGTACCCTTGGGACCGCCCACAATGAAAAACTGTTTTTT. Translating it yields CASTLGTAHNEKLFF. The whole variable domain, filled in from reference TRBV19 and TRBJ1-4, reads DGGITQSPKYLFRKEGQNVTLSCEQNLNHDAMYWYRQDPGQGLRLIYYSQIVNDFQKGDIAEGYSVSREKKESFPLTVTSAQKNPTAFYLCASTLGTAHNEKLFFGSGTQLSVL.

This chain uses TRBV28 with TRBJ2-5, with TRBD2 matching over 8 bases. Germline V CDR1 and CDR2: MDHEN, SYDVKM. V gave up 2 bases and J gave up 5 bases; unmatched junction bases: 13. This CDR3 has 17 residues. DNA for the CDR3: TGTGCCAGCAGTTTAGGGGTTCGGGAGGGGTTGGAGGAGACCCAGTACTTC. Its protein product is CASSLGVREGLEETQYF.

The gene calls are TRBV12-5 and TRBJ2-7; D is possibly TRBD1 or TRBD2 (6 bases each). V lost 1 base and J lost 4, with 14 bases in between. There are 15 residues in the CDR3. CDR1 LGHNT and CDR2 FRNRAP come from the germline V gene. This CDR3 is CASGLGTEGGYEQYF. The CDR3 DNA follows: TGTGCTAGTGGTTTGGGGACCGAGGGGGGATACGAGCAGTACTTC.